The 5 T cell receptor beta chains in this list originate from one sample, sequenced in a study of CD8+ T cells in alopecia areata. Treatment: oral pan-JAK inhibitor, 5-10 mg twice daily. Following extraction, RNA underwent reverse transcription to cDNA, which served as the sequencing template. The assay was immunoSEQ multiplex PCR, and TCRdb's table has in-frame clones only and misses some. The sample lists 150,000 to 200,000 clones; about 71% were seen once. The source was CD4+ T cells sorted from blood, collected at week 4, from a patient treated with tofacitinib. The origin of the receptors is a human donor with alopecia areata.

The chain is built from TRBV10-2 and TRBJ2-3; D may be TRBD1 or TRBD2 (5 bases each). The V gene's germline CDR1 is WSHSY and CDR2 SAAADI. This CDR3 is 15 amino acids long. The V end was cut by 1 base, the J end by 4 bases, with 12 bases between. CDR3 sequence reads: CASSEYRTRADTQYF. DNA of the CDR3: TGCGCCAGCAGTGAGTACAGGACTCGGGCAGATACGCAGTATTTT.

The J gene is TRBJ1-3, the V gene TRBV29-1; D uncertain. The CDR3 extends over 13 amino acids. Deletions cut 5 bases from V and 2 bases from J, with 10 bases between. CDR1 is SQVTM, CDR2 ANQGSEA, per germline. The chain's CDR3 is CSVQTGTGNTIYF. The CDR3 DNA follows: TGCAGCGTTCAGACGGGGACTGGAAACACCATATATTTT. The full variable domain, rest sourced from reference TRBV29-1 and TRBJ1-3, is SAVISQKPSRDICQRGTSLTIQCQVDSQVTMMFWYRQQPGQSLTLIATANQGSEATYESGFVIDKFPISRPNLTFSTLTVSNMSPEDSSIYLCSVQTGTGNTIYFGEGSWLTVV.

Only a few counts were recorded for this clone. The V and J genes are TRBV30 and TRBJ1-2; D not certain. The CDR3 contains 12 residues. V shed 4 bases and J shed 0 bases, with 6 bases lying between them. Germline-derived CDR1 and CDR2 are GTSNPN and SVGIG (reference sequence). DNA for the CDR3: TGTGCCTGGACGGATTCTAACTATGGCTACACCTTC. It specifies CAWTDSNYGYTF.

This clone was found a few times. This chain connects TRBV5-1 to TRBJ2-7, with D uncertain. Germline assignment: CDR1 SGHRS and CDR2 YFSETQ. There are 15 residues in the CDR3. Trimming left V 2 bases short and J 2 bases short, with 14 bases between. The CDR3 sequence: CASSFAVSQTYEQYF. The CDR3 nucleotides read TGCGCCAGCAGCTTCGCGGTCAGTCAGACCTACGAGCAGTACTTC. The whole variable domain, remainder taken from reference TRBV5-1 and TRBJ2-7, is KAGVTQTPRYLIKTRGQQVTLSCSPISGHRSVSWYQQTPGQGLQFLFEYFSETQRNKGNFPGRFSGRQFSNSRSEMNVSTLELGDSALYLCASSFAVSQTYEQYFGPGTRLTVT.

This rearrangement joins TRBV4-2 to TRBJ1-2, with 7 bases matching TRBD1. Trimming took 4 bases from V and 3 from J; bases not matched to a gene: 8. The CDR3 contains 15 residues. The germline V gene encodes CDR1 LGHNA and CDR2 YNFKEQ. The CDR3 DNA reads TGTGCCAGCAGCCGAGCGAGGGGGCCGGACTATGGCTACACCTTC. Protein sequence: CASSRARGPDYGYTF.